This T cell receptor (beta chain) was identified in a study of PD-L1 blockade in urothelial cancer. As for the study in general: Bladder-origin urothelial cancer in males described most of the roughly 30 patients. Samples came from 3 weeks, at the second dose, and 6 weeks into treatment.

The junction had 4 bases not matched to a gene; V was cut back by 4 bases and J by 3 bases. The germline V gene encodes CDR1 SGHRS and CDR2 YFSETQ. This CDR3 has 14 residues. As to time point: pretreatment peripheral blood. TCRdb keeps only in-frame clones here, not all; method: immunoSEQ multiplex PCR. The sample records some 52,000 clones, roughly 80% being singletons. This receptor was obtained from a man aged 65 to 85 with urothelial cancer. The source material was PBMCs, sampled around atezolizumab (anti-PD-L1) treatment. The rearrangement uses TRBV5-1 and TRBJ2-7, with 10 bases that match TRBD1. The DNA of the CDR3 is TGCGCCAGCAGCCCCGGGACAGGGGACTACGAGCAGTACTTC. This codes for CASSPGTGDYEQYF.